This TCR beta chain was retrieved from a study of blood T cell repertoires in COVID-19. Study in general: Sources were T cells, B-cell-depleted T cells, or PBMCs; the material itself was cDNA or gDNA.

Libraries were prepared by immunoSEQ multiplex PCR; TCRdb keeps only in-frame clonotypes and omits some of them. This table has about 250,000 clones, 70% to 85% appearing once. The CDR3 sequence is 13 residues long. Trimming took 8 bases from V and 5 from J, leaving 12 bases between them. In germline, CDR1 is LNHNV, CDR2 YYDKDF (reference sequence). This sequence originates from a woman aged 80 or older with acute or convalescent COVID-19. The specimen was peripheral blood. The gene calls are TRBV15 and TRBJ2-2, with D possibly being TRBD2 (5 bases). The CDR3 sequence: CATGTSGTGELFF. CDR3 nucleotides: TGTGCCACCGGCACTAGTGGGACCGGGGAGCTGTTTTTT.